Listed below are T cell receptor beta chains from one sample, sequenced in a study of blood T cell repertoires in COVID-19. Assay used: immunoSEQ multiplex PCR; TCRdb lists only in-frame clones, some missing. This table has some 300,000 clones, roughly 90% appearing once. The sample consisted of PBMCs or T cells enriched from blood (not recorded which). Receptors were obtained from a woman aged 45 to 65 who had been exposed to COVID-19. Each CDR3 is given with its conserved first and last residue. A D gene is named only where the DNA matches it firmly. Clone sizes are given selectively: once, few, many, or a class where the clone is expanded.

abundance	v_gene	d_gene	j_gene	CDR3aa	CDR3nt
.	TRBV5-1	.	TRBJ2-5	CASSLEGLTGETQYF	TGCGCCAGCAGCTTGGAAGGACTCACCGGGGAGACCCAGTACTTC
.	TRBV6-5	TRBD2	TRBJ2-1	CASRRLAGARNEQFF	TGTGCCAGCAGGAGACTAGCGGGGGCGCGGAATGAGCAGTTCTTC
.	TRBV27	.	TRBJ2-7	CASSLRTLNYEQYF	TGTGCCAGCAGTTTAAGGACACTTAACTACGAGCAGTACTTC
.	TRBV5-1	TRBD2	TRBJ2-5	CASSVTGTSQETQYF	TGCGCCAGCAGCGTGACGGGGACTAGCCAAGAGACCCAGTACTTC
.	TRBV5-1	.	TRBJ1-2	CASREEGSYGYTF	TGCGCCAGCCGGGAGGAAGGGTCCTATGGCTACACCTTC
.	TRBV10-3	TRBD1	TRBJ1-4	CAISESGQGRTNEKLFF	TGTGCCATCAGTGAGTCGGGACAGGGGAGAACTAATGAAAAACTGTTTTTT
.	TRBV4-2	TRBD2	TRBJ2-1	CASSQPSPGTSGDKNYNEQFF	TGTGCCAGCAGCCAACCATCCCCCGGGACTAGCGGGGACAAAAACTACAATGAGCAGTTCTTC
.	TRBV2	TRBD1	TRBJ2-2	CASSSTGGASTGELFF	TGTGCCAGCAGTTCTACAGGGGGCGCAAGTACCGGGGAGCTGTTTTTT
.	TRBV25-1	.	TRBJ1-1	CASRLHEGTEAFF	TGTGCCAGCCGGCTTCATGAGGGCACTGAAGCTTTCTTT
once	TRBV6-5	TRBD1	TRBJ2-1	CASRTGTGAYNEQFF	TGTGCCAGCAGGACCGGGACAGGGGCCTACAATGAGCAGTTCTTC
.	TRBV9	.	TRBJ2-7	CASSADRTAYEQYF	TGTGCCAGCAGCGCCGACAGGACCGCCTACGAGCAGTACTTC
.	TRBV28	TRBD1	TRBJ1-2	CASSSRSDRGIGYTF	TGTGCCAGCAGTTCCCGCTCGGACAGGGGCATTGGCTACACCTTC
once	TRBV5-1	TRBD1	TRBJ2-5	CASSPSPTGQETQYF	TGCGCCAGCAGCCCCTCCCCGACAGGGCAAGAGACCCAGTACTTC
.	TRBV29-1	TRBD2	TRBJ2-7	CSVEDKAGARAYEQYF	TGCAGCGTTGAAGATAAAGCGGGGGCGCGAGCCTACGAGCAGTACTTC
.	TRBV5-1	.	TRBJ2-6	CASSLGRAGANVLTF	TGCGCCAGCAGCTTGGGCCGGGCTGGGGCCAACGTCCTGACTTTC
once	TRBV27	.	TRBJ1-5	CASSLGGYSNQPQHF	TGTGCCAGCAGTTTAGGAGGGTATAGCAATCAGCCCCAGCATTTT
.	TRBV27	.	TRBJ1-2	CASSFTGTNYGYTF	TGTGCCAGCAGCTTTACCGGGACAAACTATGGCTACACCTTC
few	TRBV10-3	TRBD1	TRBJ1-5	CAISVDRAGQPQHF	TGTGCCATCAGTGTAGACAGGGCAGGACAGCCCCAGCATTTT
.	TRBV7-2	TRBD1	TRBJ1-1	CASSSGQVNTEAFF	TGTGCCAGCAGCTCAGGACAGGTGAACACTGAAGCTTTCTTT
many	TRBV28	TRBD1	TRBJ1-3	CASSSPDRVNTIYF	TGTGCCAGCAGTTCCCCGGACAGGGTGAACACCATATATTTT
.	TRBV18	.	TRBJ2-2	CASSPVNGGGELFF	TGTGCCAGCTCACCAGTTAACGGCGGCGGGGAGCTGTTTTTT
.	TRBV28	TRBD1	TRBJ1-2	CASTTLGWDRGPAGYGYTF	TGTGCCAGCACCACCCTAGGGTGGGACAGGGGGCCCGCGGGCTATGGCTACACCTTC
.	TRBV19	TRBD1	TRBJ1-2	CASSMGQYYGYTF	TGTGCCAGTAGTATGGGACAGTACTATGGCTACACCTTC
.	TRBV7-9	.	TRBJ1-1	CASSLLTGLSNTEAFF	TGTGCCAGCAGCTTACTAACAGGGCTATCGAACACTGAAGCTTTCTTT
.	TRBV5-4	.	TRBJ2-5	CASRPGRGGNQETQYF	TGTGCCAGTAGGCCTGGGAGGGGGGGGAATCAAGAGACCCAGTACTTC
few	TRBV6-1	.	TRBJ1-5	CASSESTVRQPQHF	TGTGCCAGCAGTGAGTCGACAGTAAGACAGCCCCAGCATTTT
.	TRBV3-1/TRBV3-2	TRBD1	TRBJ1-1	CASSQPVTGVNTEAFF	TGTGCCAGCAGCCAACCCGTTACAGGGGTAAACACTGAAGCTTTCTTT
.	TRBV28	TRBD2	TRBJ2-5	CASTRRGGTETQYF	TGTGCCAGCACCCGACGCGGGGGGACAGAGACCCAGTACTTC